This T cell receptor (beta chain) comes out of a study of early stage breast cancer tumors. For the study at large: About 70% of the 16 invasive tumors were ER+, PR+ and HER2-.

The CDR3 consists of 15 residues. V shed 8 bases and J 0 bases; nucleotides not matched to a gene: 4. The germline V gene has CDR1 MNHEY and CDR2 SMNVEV (reference sequence). Regarding the study as a whole: Commonly generated sequences made up most enriched TCRB sequences shared between patients.

This clone was seen only a few times. Antigen unknown. Each sample had two DNA replicates, approximately 0.52 ug blood or 1.5 ug tissue. Some clones are missing from TCRdb's copy, which holds only in-frame ones; the method was immunoSEQ multiplex PCR. The table has 4,000 or so clones, roughly 68% seen once; the top ten hold less than 20%. The chain employs TRBV27 and TRBJ2-3; 11 bases match TRBD2. This receptor was obtained from a person aged 40-50 years with breast cancer. Sequencing was carried out using breast tumor tissue. The CDR3 DNA follows: TGTGCCAGCGGTCGACTAGCGGGGAGCACAGATACGCAGTATTTT. This translates into CASGRLAGSTDTQYF.